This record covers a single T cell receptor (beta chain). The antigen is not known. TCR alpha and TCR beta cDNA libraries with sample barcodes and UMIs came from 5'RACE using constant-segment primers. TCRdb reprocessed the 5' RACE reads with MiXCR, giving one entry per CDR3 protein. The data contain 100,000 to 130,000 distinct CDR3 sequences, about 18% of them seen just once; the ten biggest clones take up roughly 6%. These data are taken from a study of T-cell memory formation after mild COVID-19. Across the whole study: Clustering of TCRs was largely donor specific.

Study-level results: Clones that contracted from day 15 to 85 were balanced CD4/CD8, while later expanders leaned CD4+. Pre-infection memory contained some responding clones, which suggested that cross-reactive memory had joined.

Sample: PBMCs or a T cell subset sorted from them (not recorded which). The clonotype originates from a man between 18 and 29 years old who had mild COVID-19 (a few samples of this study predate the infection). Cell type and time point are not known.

The CDR3 nucleotides are TGCGCCAGCAGCTTAGCGGACGGCTATGGCTACACCTTC. This translates into CASSLADGYGYTF. V and J are TRBV5-1 and TRBJ1-2; D uncertain. Trimming stripped 2 bases from V and 4 bases from J, with 9 bases between. The CDR3 sequence is 13 residues long. The germline CDR1 and CDR2 sequences are SGHRS and YFSETQ. Together with reference TRBV5-1 and TRBJ1-2, the CDR3 gives the full variable domain: KAGVTQTPRYLIKTRGQQVTLSCSPISGHRSVSWYQQTPGQGLQFLFEYFSETQRNKGNFPGRFSGRQFSNSRSEMNVSTLELGDSALYLCASSLADGYGYTFGSGTRLTVV.